This T cell receptor beta chain came from a study of PD-L1 blockade in urothelial cancer. Study conclusions and caveats: For durable-benefit patients, tumor-associated blood clones expanded more at 3 weeks.

Sequenced by immunoSEQ multiplex PCR; TCRdb stores in-frame clones only, minus some. There are tens of thousands of clones in the sample; 85% to 90% occur only once, and 2.5% to 3% lies in the top ten. For this clone: The antigen is undetermined.

The receptor was derived from a man aged 50 to 59 with urothelial cancer. This sample comprised PBMCs, obtained around atezolizumab (anti-PD-L1) treatment.

CDR3 sequence: CASRGQLRTDTQYF. In DNA form, the CDR3 reads TGTGCCAGCAGAGGACAGTTACGCACAGATACGCAGTATTTT. This sequence joins TRBV6-1 and TRBJ2-3, with D possibly TRBD1 on 6 matching bases. V was clipped by 6 bases and J by 1 base, with 11 bases between them. Germline values: CDR1 MNHNS, CDR2 SASEGT. This CDR3 region has 14 residues.